The next 21 T cell receptor beta chains were all read from a single sample in a study of blood T cell repertoires in COVID-19. Assay used: immunoSEQ multiplex PCR; TCRdb lists only in-frame clones, some missing. The sample has about 330,000 clones, approximately 90% seen once; the top ten hold just over 9.5%. Material: peripheral blood. These receptors all stem from a man aged 25-45 years with COVID-19, enrolled during active disease.

This sequence joins TRBV5-4 and TRBJ2-3, with a tentative D call TRBD1 (5 bases). Trimming took 4 bases from V and 1 from J, leaving 10 bases between them. Germline CDR1 SGHNT, CDR2 YYREEE (reference sequence). The CDR3 consists of 14 residues. The CDR3 DNA sequence: TGTGCCAGCAGCCCTAAGGGGCGCACAGATACGCAGTATTTT. As protein: CASSPKGRTDTQYF.

This chain uses TRBV5-1 with TRBJ1-4, with 7 bases that match TRBD1. Germline trimming cut 5 bases from V and 0 bases from J; bases unmatched to any gene: 7. The CDR3 consists of 16 residues. In germline, CDR1 is SGHRS, CDR2 YFSETQ. This CDR3 reads CASSRGQIATNEKLFF. The CDR3 region has the DNA TGCGCCAGCAGTCGGGGACAGATTGCAACTAATGAAAAACTGTTTTTT.

V and J are TRBV30 and TRBJ1-1; D possibly corresponds to TRBD1 (5 bases). Germline values: CDR1 GTSNPN, CDR2 SVGIG (reference sequence). V lost 4 bases to trimming and J lost 4 bases, with 19 bases between them. The CDR3 loop spans 15 amino acids. DNA for the CDR3: TGTGCCTGGATGTTTCAGGGTATTATCGGCACTGAAGCTTTCTTT. Its protein product is CAWMFQGIIGTEAFF.

The CDR3 coding sequence is TGTGCCAGCAGTGACCCCGCGGACAGGGGGAACACTGAAGCTTTCTTT. Protein sequence: CASSDPADRGNTEAFF. The rearrangement uses TRBV6-1 and TRBJ1-1; 9 bases are shared with TRBD1. Germline V gives CDR1 MNHNS, CDR2 SASEGT. This CDR3 spans 16 amino acids. The V and J ends lost 3 bases and 1 base, in that order; junction bases with no gene match: 6.

V gene TRBV19 combines with J gene TRBJ1-3; D gene ambiguous. Trimming removed 3 bases from V and 0 bases from J, with 6 bases in between. Germline loops: CDR1 LNHDA, CDR2 SQIVND (reference sequence). This CDR3 spans 14 amino acids. This CDR3 is CASSILYSGNTIYF. The CDR3 nucleotides are TGTGCCAGTAGTATCCTCTACTCTGGAAACACCATATATTTT. Together with reference TRBV19 and TRBJ1-3, the CDR3 gives the full variable domain: DGGITQSPKYLFRKEGQNVTLSCEQNLNHDAMYWYRQDPGQGLRLIYYSQIVNDFQKGDIAEGYSVSREKKESFPLTVTSAQKNPTAFYLCASSILYSGNTIYFGEGSWLTVV.

The CDR3 here is CASSQGTGTGRADTQYF. In DNA, the CDR3 is TGCGCCAGCAGCCAAGGTACCGGGACAGGGAGGGCAGATACGCAGTATTTT. The V and J genes are TRBV4-1 and TRBJ2-3; 9 bases line up with TRBD1. Trimming cost V 1 base and J 4 bases; bases outside gene matches: 9. CDR3 length: 17 residues. Germline V CDR1 and CDR2: MGHRA, YSYEKL.

This clone was detected once. The genes are TRBV28 and TRBJ1-5; 9 nucleotides agree with TRBD1. The germline V gene encodes CDR1 MDHEN and CDR2 SYDVKM. The length of the CDR3 is 16 residues. V lost 6 bases, J lost 5 bases, and 11 bases stayed unmatched. The CDR3 region is CASSSTSGTGYQPQHF. DNA for the CDR3: TGTGCCAGCAGCTCCACTTCCGGGACAGGGTATCAGCCCCAGCATTTT.

The V gene is TRBV2, the J gene TRBJ1-1; D unresolved. The CDR3 totals 12 residues. V was trimmed by 5 bases and J by 6 bases, leaving 10 bases between them. Germline CDR1 reads SNHLY; CDR2 reads FYNNEI. CDR3: CASSLVRAEAFF. The CDR3 nucleotides are TGTGCCAGCAGTCTGGTGCGGGCTGAAGCTTTCTTT.

This chain joins TRBV7-3 and TRBJ2-7; 10 positions agree with TRBD2. With V trimmed by 8 bases and J by 7 bases, 11 bases remained unmatched. CDR3 size: 14 residues. CDR1 and CDR2 from the germline V gene are SGHTA and FQGTGA. CDR3 nucleotides: TGTGCCAGCTCTAGCGGGGGCCCCCTGGGAGAGCAGTACTTC. This sequence encodes CASSSGGPLGEQYF.

For the CDR3, the DNA is TGCGCCAGCACTAACAACGCAGGGGGACTGAACACTGAAGCTTTCTTT. Translated, it gives CASTNNAGGLNTEAFF. The chain joins TRBV5-1 to TRBJ1-1; TRBD1 matches 7 bases. The trim removed 6 bases at V and 0 bases at J, leaving 11 bases unmatched. CDR1 and CDR2 (germline): SGHRS, YFSETQ. The CDR3 length is 16 residues.

The chain is built from TRBV7-8 and TRBJ1-2, with D unresolved. The CDR3 consists of 13 residues. Germline V gene lookup returns CDR1 SGHVS and CDR2 FQNEAQ. The V end lost 5 bases, the J end lost 13 bases, and 20 bases lay between the germline ends. DNA of the CDR3: TGTGCCAGCAGCCCCTCAGCGTCGGTGAATTGCACCTTC. Its protein is CASSPSASVNCTF.

The V call is TRBV5-6, the J call TRBJ2-5, with D unclear. V was pared by 0 bases and J by 4 bases, with 4 bases between. The CDR3 contains 12 residues. CDR1 and CDR2 (germline): SGHDT, YYEEEE. DNA of the CDR3: TGTGCCAGCAGCTTGGCCCGAGAGACCCAGTACTTC. Its translation is CASSLARETQYF.

This chain joins TRBV10-3 and TRBJ1-2; TRBD1 agrees at 8 bases. There are 15 residues in the CDR3. Losses at the gene ends were 7 bases for V and 2 bases for J; bases not matched to a gene: 9. Germline CDR1 reads ENHRY; CDR2 reads SYGVKD. CDR3 amino acids: CAITNSRQGNYGYTF. In nucleotides, the CDR3 is TGTGCCATCACAAACTCCAGACAGGGGAACTATGGCTACACCTTC.

The rearrangement uses TRBV6-8 and TRBJ1-1; TRBD1 might be the D (5 bases). The CDR3 length is 11 residues. The V gene lost 6 bases and the J gene lost 11 bases, with 13 bases spanning the gap. CDR1 is MNHGY, CDR2 SAAAGT, per germline. This chain's CDR3 is CASSRERGAFF. CDR3 bases: TGTGCCAGCAGCCGGGAGCGGGGGGCTTTCTTT.

The chain has TRBV19 and TRBJ1-1; 9 nucleotides align to TRBD1. CDR3 length: 14 amino acids. Germline V CDR1 and CDR2: LNHDA, SQIVND (reference sequence). V lost 6 bases, J lost 4 bases, and 6 bases stayed unmatched. Written as DNA, the CDR3 is TGTGCCAGTAGCTTGATGGGACAGGGCACTGAAGCTTTCTTT. Amino acids: CASSLMGQGTEAFF.

This clone was picked up many times. The chain uses TRBV6-5 and TRBJ2-7, with a tentative D call TRBD1 (6 bases). V lost 6 bases and J lost 3, with 15 bases in between. The CDR3 runs 14 residues. Looked up from germline, CDR1 is MNHEY and CDR2 is SVGAGI. CDR3 amino acids: CASRPDRLIYEQYF. The CDR3 DNA is TGTGCCAGCAGACCCGACAGGCTCATCTACGAGCAGTACTTC.

The chain employs TRBV7-9 and TRBJ1-1; maybe TRBD1 (6 bases). Germline V gives CDR1 SEHNR, CDR2 FQNEAQ (reference sequence). CDR3 length equals 14 residues. Trimming took 7 bases from V and 4 from J, leaving 16 bases between them. This CDR3 reads CASIPNRVFTEAFF. In nucleotides, the CDR3 is TGTGCCAGCATCCCGAACAGGGTTTTCACTGAAGCTTTCTTT.

The chain employs TRBV28 and TRBJ1-5; D is uncertain. Per the germline V gene, CDR1 is MDHEN and CDR2 is SYDVKM. The germline V and J ends were trimmed by 6 bases and 10 bases, with 10 bases remaining between them. The CDR3 is made up of 11 amino acids. CDR3 coding DNA: TGTGCCAGCAGCCTGGGAGTTCCCCAGCATTTT. Translating it yields CASSLGVPQHF. The variable domain in full, completed from reference TRBV28 and TRBJ1-5, reads DVKVTQSSRYLVKRTGEKVFLECVQDMDHENMFWYRQDPGLGLRLIYFSYDVKMKEKGDIPEGYSVSREKKERFSLILESASTNQTSMYLCASSLGVPQHFGDGTRLSIL.

This chain connects TRBV7-2 to TRBJ2-5; 9 bases map to TRBD2. The germline V gene has CDR1 SGHTA and CDR2 FQGNSA. There are 18 residues in the CDR3. Unmatched junction bases numbered 20, after V lost 3 bases and J lost 9 bases. CDR3 region: CASSLKSGGQPTAGAQYF. The CDR3 nucleotides are TGTGCCAGCAGCTTGAAAAGCGGGGGGCAACCCACCGCCGGGGCCCAGTACTTC.

The rearrangement joins TRBV3-1 (or the pseudogene TRBV3-2) to TRBJ2-7; possibly TRBD2 for D (7 bases). Germline V CDR1 and CDR2: LGHDT, YNNKEL (reference sequence). Trimming pared 7 bases from V and 5 bases from J, leaving 15 bases between. The CDR3 consists of 13 residues. CDR3: CASTSRGGDEQYF. As DNA, the CDR3 is TGTGCCAGCACCTCAAGGGGGGGGGACGAGCAGTACTTC.

The rearrangement joins TRBV30 to TRBJ1-6; D not certain. V was shortened by 4 bases and J by 10 bases, with 14 bases between the two germline ends. This CDR3 contains 13 residues. Germline assignment: CDR1 GTSNPN and CDR2 SVGIG (reference sequence). CDR3 sequence: CAWISSRGSPLHF. In DNA form, the CDR3 reads TGTGCCTGGATCTCGTCCCGAGGGTCACCCCTCCACTTT.